What follows are 8 T cell receptor beta chains derived from one specimen sequenced in a study of early T cells in non-severe SARS-CoV-2 infection (dated by TCRdb to the early 2020s). The library was generated by 5' RACE. Sequencing used a NextSeq 500. Starting from the raw public reads, TCRdb applied fastp trimming at Q25, assembled clones with MiXCR and retained in-frame beta chains. CDR3 protein duplicates are merged, each entry listing the most common genes and DNA. The sample table contains 70,000 or so distinct CDR3 sequences; only one count was recorded for 9.5% to 15% of them. The ten largest clones represent about 1.3% of the sample. Sequenced: whole blood. All receptors come from an adult who was a healthcare worker with PCR-confirmed SARS-CoV-2 infection or an uninfected control (not recorded which).

This clonotype has ten or more counts. V is TRBV5-1 and J is TRBJ2-2; D perhaps matches TRBD2 (6 bases). The CDR3 is 16 amino acids. Trimming shortened V by 2 bases and J by 1 base, and 12 bases separated the two germline ends. CDR1 is SGHRS and CDR2 is YFSETQ in the germline V gene. The CDR3 coding sequence is TGCGCCAGCAGCTTTCGGTTGCGGGGGAACACCGGGGAGCTGTTTTTT. This encodes CASSFRLRGNTGELFF.

This clonotype has ten or more counts. CDR3: CASSSLPQDTEAFF. CDR3 bases: TGTGCCAGCAGCTCCTTGCCACAAGACACTGAAGCTTTCTTT. The rearrangement uses TRBV5-6 and TRBJ1-1; D gene unclear. The germline gives CDR1 SGHDT, CDR2 YYEEEE. There are 14 residues in the CDR3. Trimming took off 3 bases at V and 3 bases at J, with 12 bases between the two ends.

This clonotype was counted at least ten times. The J gene is TRBJ1-5, the V gene TRBV7-9, with TRBD1 matching 8 bases. Unmatched junction bases numbered 1, after V lost 3 bases and J lost 3 bases. Per the germline V gene, CDR1 is SEHNR and CDR2 is FQNEAQ (reference sequence). The CDR3 sequence is 14 residues long. The CDR3 is CASSLTGANQPQHF. Here the CDR3 DNA reads TGTGCCAGCAGCTTGACAGGGGCCAATCAGCCCCAGCATTTT.

This clonotype was found a few times. The chain combines TRBV6-2 or TRBV6-3 with TRBJ1-2; weak D call: TRBD1 (6 bases). Germline CDR1 and CDR2: MNHEY and SVGEGT. This CDR3 spans 16 amino acids. Trimming removed 4 bases at V and 4 bases at J, with 19 bases between. CDR3 sequence reads: CASSFLRDTTAYGYTF. In DNA, the CDR3 is TGTGCCAGCAGTTTTCTCCGGGACACAACGGCCTATGGCTACACCTTC.

This clonotype came up many times. V gene TRBV29-1 combines with J gene TRBJ2-7; D possibly uses TRBD1 or TRBD2 (5 bases each). The CDR3 contains 12 residues. V was pared by 4 bases and J by 4 bases, with 11 bases between. CDR1 SQVTM and CDR2 ANQGSEA come from the germline V gene. The CDR3 is CSVGGKAYEQYF. The CDR3 DNA reads TGCAGCGTTGGGGGGAAGGCGTACGAGCAGTACTTC.

This clonotype was observed many times. The gene calls are TRBV18 and TRBJ2-3, with 10 bases aligning to TRBD1. Losses at the gene ends were 3 bases for V and 2 bases for J; bases not matched to a gene: 2. The CDR3 covers 15 residues. Looked up from germline, CDR1 is KGHSH and CDR2 is LQKENI. CDR3 amino acids: CASSPGQGNTDTQYF. CDR3 DNA sequence: TGTGCCAGCTCACCGGGACAGGGGAACACAGATACGCAGTATTTT.

This clonotype was seen a few times. This chain uses TRBV15 with TRBJ2-5, with D possibly being TRBD2 (5 bases). Trimming removed 3 bases from V and 2 bases from J, with 13 bases in between. CDR1 is LNHNV and CDR2 is YYDKDF in the germline V gene (reference sequence). This CDR3 has 15 amino acids. The CDR3 nucleotides are TGTGCCACCAGCAGTCACGCCGGGGAACAAGAGACCCAGTACTTC. As protein: CATSSHAGEQETQYF. The full variable domain, its missing parts supplied by reference TRBV15 and TRBJ2-5, is DAMVIQNPRYQVTQFGKPVTLSCSQTLNHNVMYWYQQKSSQAPKLLFHYYDKDFNNEADTPDNFQSRRPNTSFCFLDIRSPGLGDTAMYLCATSSHAGEQETQYFGPGTRLLVL.

In its sample, this clonotype was seen many times. V and J are TRBV12-3 or TRBV12-4 and TRBJ2-4; D might be TRBD1 (6 bases). The CDR3 has 12 residues. Trimming cost V 6 bases and J 7 bases, with 10 bases left between them. The CDR3 nucleotides are TGTGCCAGCAGAGACAGGTGGAACATTCAGTACTTC. Translation: CASRDRWNIQYF.